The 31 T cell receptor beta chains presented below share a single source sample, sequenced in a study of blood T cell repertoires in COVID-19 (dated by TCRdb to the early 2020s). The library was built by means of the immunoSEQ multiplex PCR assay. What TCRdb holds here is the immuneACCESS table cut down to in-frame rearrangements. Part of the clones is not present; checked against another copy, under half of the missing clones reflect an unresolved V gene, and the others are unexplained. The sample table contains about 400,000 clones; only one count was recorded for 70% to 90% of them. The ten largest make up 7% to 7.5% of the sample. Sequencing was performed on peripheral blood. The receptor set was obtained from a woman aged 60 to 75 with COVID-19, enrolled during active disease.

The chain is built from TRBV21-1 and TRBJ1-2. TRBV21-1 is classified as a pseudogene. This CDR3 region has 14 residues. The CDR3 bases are TGTGCCAGCAGCAGCGATGGTTGGGGGGATGGCTACACCTTC. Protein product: CASSSDGWGDGYTF.

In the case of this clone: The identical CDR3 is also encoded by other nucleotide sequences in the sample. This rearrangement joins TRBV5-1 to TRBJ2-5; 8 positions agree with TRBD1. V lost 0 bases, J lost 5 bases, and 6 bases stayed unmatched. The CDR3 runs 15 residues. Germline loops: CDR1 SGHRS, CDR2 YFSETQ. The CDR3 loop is CASSLGQGMGETQYF. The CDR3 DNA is TGCGCCAGCAGCTTGGGACAGGGGATGGGCGAGACCCAGTACTTC. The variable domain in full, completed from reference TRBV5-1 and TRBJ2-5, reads KAGVTQTPRYLIKTRGQQVTLSCSPISGHRSVSWYQQTPGQGLQFLFEYFSETQRNKGNFPGRFSGRQFSNSRSEMNVSTLELGDSALYLCASSLGQGMGETQYFGPGTRLLVL.

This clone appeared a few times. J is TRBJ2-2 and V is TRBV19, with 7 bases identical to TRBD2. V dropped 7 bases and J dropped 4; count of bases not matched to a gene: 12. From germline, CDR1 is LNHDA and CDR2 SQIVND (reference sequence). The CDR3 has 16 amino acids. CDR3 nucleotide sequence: TGTGCCAGTATACCCAGCGGGGCTCGGGGCACCGGGGAGCTGTTTTTT. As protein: CASIPSGARGTGELFF.

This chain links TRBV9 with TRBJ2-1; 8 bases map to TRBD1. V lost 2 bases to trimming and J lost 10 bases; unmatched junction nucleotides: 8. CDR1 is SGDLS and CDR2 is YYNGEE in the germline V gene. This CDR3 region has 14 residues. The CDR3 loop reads CASSVIPGGNEQFF. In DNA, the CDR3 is TGTGCCAGCAGCGTTATTCCAGGGGGCAACGAGCAGTTCTTC.

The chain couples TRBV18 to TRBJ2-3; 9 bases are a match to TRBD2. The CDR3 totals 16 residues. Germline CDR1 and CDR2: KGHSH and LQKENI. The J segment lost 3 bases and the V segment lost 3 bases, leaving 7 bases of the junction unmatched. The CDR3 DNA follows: TGTGCCAGCTCACCCCTCGGCGGGGGGGAAACAGATACGCAGTATTTT. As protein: CASSPLGGGETDTQYF. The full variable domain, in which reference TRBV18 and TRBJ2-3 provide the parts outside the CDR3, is NAGVMQNPRHLVRRRGQEARLRCSPMKGHSHVYWYRQLPEEGLKFMVYLQKENIIDESGMPKERFSAEFPKEGPSILRIQQVVRGDSAAYFCASSPLGGGETDTQYFGPGTRLTVL.

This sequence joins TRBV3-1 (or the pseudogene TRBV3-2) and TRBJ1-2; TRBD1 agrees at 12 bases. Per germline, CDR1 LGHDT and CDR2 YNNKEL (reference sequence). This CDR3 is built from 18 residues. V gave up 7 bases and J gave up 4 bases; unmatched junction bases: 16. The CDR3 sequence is CASNTRRDRGPASYGYTF. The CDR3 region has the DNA TGTGCCAGCAACACACGTCGGGACAGGGGGCCGGCCAGCTATGGCTACACCTTC.

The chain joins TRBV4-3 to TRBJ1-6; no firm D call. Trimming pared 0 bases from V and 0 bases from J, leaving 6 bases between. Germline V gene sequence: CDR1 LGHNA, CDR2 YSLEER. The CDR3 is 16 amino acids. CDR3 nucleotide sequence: TGCGCCAGCAGCCAAGAATGGAGCTCCTATAATTCACCCCTCCACTTT. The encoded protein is CASSQEWSSYNSPLHF.

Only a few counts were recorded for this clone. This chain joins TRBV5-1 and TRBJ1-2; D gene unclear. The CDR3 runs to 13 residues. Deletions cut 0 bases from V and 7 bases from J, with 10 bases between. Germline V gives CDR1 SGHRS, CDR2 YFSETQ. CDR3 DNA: TGCGCCAGCAGCTTGGTTGCCGGGTTTGGCTACACCTTC. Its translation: CASSLVAGFGYTF. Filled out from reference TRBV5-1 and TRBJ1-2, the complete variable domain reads KAGVTQTPRYLIKTRGQQVTLSCSPISGHRSVSWYQQTPGQGLQFLFEYFSETQRNKGNFPGRFSGRQFSNSRSEMNVSTLELGDSALYLCASSLVAGFGYTFGSGTRLTVV.

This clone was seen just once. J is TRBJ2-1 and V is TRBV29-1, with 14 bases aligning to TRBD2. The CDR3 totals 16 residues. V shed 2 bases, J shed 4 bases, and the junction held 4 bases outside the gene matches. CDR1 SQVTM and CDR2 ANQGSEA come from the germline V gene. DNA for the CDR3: TGCAGCGTTGAACCGACTAGCGGGGGGGCATACAATGAGCAGTTCTTC. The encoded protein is CSVEPTSGGAYNEQFF.

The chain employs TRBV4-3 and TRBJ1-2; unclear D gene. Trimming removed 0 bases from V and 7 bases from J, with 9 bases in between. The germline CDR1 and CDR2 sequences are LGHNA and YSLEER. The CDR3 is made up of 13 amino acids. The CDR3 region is CASSQEQHLGYTF. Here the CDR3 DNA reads TGCGCCAGCAGCCAAGAGCAACATCTTGGCTACACCTTC.

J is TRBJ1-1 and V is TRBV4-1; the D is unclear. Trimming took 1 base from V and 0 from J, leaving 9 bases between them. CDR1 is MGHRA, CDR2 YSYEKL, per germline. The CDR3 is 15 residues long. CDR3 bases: TGCGCCAGCAGCCAAGTGTACACTATGAACACTGAAGCTTTCTTT. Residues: CASSQVYTMNTEAFF.

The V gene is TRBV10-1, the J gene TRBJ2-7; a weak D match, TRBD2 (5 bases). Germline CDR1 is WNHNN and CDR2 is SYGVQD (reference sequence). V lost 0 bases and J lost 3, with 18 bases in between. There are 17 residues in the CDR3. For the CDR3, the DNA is TGCGCCAGCAGTGAGTCGTGGTCACCGGGAATAAACTACGAGCAGTACTTC. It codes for CASSESWSPGINYEQYF.

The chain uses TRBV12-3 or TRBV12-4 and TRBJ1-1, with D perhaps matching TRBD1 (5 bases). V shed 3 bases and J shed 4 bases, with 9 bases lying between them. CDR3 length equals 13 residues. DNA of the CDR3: TGTGCCAGCAGTTTCGGACACCTCACTGAAGCTTTCTTT. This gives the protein CASSFGHLTEAFF.

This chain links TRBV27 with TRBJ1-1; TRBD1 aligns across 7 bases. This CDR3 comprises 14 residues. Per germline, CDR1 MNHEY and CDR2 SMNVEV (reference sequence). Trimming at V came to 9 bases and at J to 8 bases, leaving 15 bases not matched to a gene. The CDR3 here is CASRNRDSPSEAFF. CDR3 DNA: TGTGCCAGTAGGAACCGGGACAGTCCTTCAGAAGCTTTCTTT.

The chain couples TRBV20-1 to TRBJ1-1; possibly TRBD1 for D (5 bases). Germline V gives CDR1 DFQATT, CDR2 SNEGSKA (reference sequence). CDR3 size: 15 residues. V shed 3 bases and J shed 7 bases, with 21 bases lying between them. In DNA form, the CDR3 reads TGCAGTGCTAGTGCCAGGGTAATATCGCATGATGAAGCTTTCTTT. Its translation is CSASARVISHDEAFF.

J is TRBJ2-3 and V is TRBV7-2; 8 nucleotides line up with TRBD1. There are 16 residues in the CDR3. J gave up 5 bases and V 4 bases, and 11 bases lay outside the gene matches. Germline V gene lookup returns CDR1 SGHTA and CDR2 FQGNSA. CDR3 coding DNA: TGTGCCAGCAGCTCCCCCCCAGGGGGCGCGGGAGATACGCAGTATTTT. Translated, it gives CASSSPPGGAGDTQYF.

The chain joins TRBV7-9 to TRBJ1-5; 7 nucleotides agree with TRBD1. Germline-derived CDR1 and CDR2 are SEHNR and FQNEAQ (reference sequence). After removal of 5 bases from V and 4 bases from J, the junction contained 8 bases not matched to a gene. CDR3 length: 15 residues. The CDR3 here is CASSHGGQKNQPQHF. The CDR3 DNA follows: TGTGCCAGCAGCCATGGGGGACAGAAAAATCAGCCCCAGCATTTT.

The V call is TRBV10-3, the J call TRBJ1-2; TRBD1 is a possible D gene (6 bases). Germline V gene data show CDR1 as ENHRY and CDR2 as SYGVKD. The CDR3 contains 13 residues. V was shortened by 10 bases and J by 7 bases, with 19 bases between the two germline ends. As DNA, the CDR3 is TGTGCCACCGATAAGTTGGGGGCGAGTGGCTACACCTTC. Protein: CATDKLGASGYTF.

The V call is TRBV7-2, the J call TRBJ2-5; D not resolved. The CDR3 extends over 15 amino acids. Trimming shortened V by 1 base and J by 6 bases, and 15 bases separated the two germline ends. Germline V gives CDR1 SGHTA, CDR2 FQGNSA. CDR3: CASSLDFELEKTQYF. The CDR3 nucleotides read TGTGCCAGCAGCTTAGACTTCGAGTTGGAGAAGACCCAGTACTTC. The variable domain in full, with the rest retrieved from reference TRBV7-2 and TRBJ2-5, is GAGVSQSPSNKVTEKGKDVELRCDPISGHTALYWYRQSLGQGLEFLIYFQGNSAPDKSGLPSDRFSAERTGGSVSTLTIQRTQQEDSAVYLCASSLDFELEKTQYFGPGTRLLVL.

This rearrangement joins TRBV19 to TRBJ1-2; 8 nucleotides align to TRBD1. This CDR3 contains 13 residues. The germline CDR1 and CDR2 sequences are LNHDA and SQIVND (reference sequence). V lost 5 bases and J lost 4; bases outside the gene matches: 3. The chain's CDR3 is CASSLQGGYGYTF. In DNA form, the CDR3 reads TGTGCCAGTAGTCTACAGGGGGGCTATGGCTACACCTTC.

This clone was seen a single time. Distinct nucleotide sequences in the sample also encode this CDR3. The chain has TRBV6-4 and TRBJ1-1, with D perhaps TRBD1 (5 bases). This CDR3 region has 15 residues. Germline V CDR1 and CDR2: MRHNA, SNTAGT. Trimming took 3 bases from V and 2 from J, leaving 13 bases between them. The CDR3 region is CASSEPPGLNTEAFF. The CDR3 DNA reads TGTGCCAGCAGTGAGCCACCGGGACTCAACACTGAAGCTTTCTTT.

The CDR3 DNA follows: TGTGCCAGCAGCCAAGTATTATCGGGACATCTTAATTCACCCCTCCACTTT. This sequence encodes CASSQVLSGHLNSPLHF. The chain uses TRBV3-1 (or the pseudogene TRBV3-2) and TRBJ1-6; D perhaps matches TRBD1 (6 bases). V gave up 1 base and J gave up 6 bases, with 16 bases separating them. Germline lookup yields CDR1 LGHDT and CDR2 YNNKEL (reference sequence). This CDR3 has 17 residues.

The CDR3 is CATSRGGQGTYEQYF. DNA for the CDR3: TGTGCCACCAGCAGAGGGGGACAGGGCACCTACGAGCAGTACTTC. The gene calls are TRBV15 and TRBJ2-7; 9 bases map to TRBD1. The germline gives CDR1 LNHNV, CDR2 YYDKDF (reference sequence). There are 15 residues in the CDR3. The ends lost 1 base at V and 2 bases at J; junction bases unmatched: 3.

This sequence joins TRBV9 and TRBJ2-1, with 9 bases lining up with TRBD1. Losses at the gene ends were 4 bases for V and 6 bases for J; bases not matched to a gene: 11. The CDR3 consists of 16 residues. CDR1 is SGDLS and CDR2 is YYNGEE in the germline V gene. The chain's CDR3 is CASSPNPGQGGNEQFF. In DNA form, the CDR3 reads TGTGCCAGCAGCCCCAACCCGGGACAGGGAGGCAATGAGCAGTTCTTC.

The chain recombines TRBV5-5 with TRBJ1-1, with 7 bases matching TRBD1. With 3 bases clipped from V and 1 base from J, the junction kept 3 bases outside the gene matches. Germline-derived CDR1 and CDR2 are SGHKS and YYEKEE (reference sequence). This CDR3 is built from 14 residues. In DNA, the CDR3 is TGTGCCAGCAGCTCAAACAGGGGGAACACTGAAGCTTTCTTT. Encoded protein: CASSSNRGNTEAFF.

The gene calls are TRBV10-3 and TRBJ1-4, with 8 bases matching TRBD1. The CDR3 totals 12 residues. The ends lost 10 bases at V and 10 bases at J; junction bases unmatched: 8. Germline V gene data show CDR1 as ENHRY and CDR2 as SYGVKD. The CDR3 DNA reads TGTGCCACGACCCCAGGGGGCGTAAAACTGTTTTTT. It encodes CATTPGGVKLFF.

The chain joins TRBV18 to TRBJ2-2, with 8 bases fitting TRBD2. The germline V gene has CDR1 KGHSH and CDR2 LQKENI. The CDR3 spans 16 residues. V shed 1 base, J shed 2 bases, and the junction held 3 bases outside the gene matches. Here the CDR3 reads CASSPLRGGNTGELFF. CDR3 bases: TGTGCCAGCTCACCACTACGGGGGGGAAACACCGGGGAGCTGTTTTTT.

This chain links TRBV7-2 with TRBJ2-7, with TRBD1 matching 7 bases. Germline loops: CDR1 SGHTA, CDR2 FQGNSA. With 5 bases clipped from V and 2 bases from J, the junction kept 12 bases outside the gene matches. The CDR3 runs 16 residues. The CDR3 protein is CASSNPARQGPYEQYF. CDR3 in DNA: TGTGCCAGCAGCAATCCCGCTCGACAGGGACCCTACGAGCAGTACTTC.

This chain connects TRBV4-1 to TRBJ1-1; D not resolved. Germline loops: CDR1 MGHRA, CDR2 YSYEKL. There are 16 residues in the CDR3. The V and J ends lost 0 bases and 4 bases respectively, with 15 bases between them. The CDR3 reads CASSQDLGLQSTEAFF. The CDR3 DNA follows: TGCGCCAGCAGCCAAGATCTCGGTTTACAGAGCACTGAAGCTTTCTTT.

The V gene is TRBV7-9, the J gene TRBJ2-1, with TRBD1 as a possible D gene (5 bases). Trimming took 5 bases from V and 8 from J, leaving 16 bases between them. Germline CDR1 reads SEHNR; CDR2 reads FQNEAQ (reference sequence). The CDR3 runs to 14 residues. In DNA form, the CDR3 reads TGTGCCAGCAGCGTTCGGACATTATGGGATGAGCAGTTCTTC. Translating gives CASSVRTLWDEQFF.

The CDR3 region is CAWSLKGGHQYF. In nucleotides, the CDR3 is TGTGCCTGGAGTTTAAAAGGGGGTCATCAGTACTTC. V gene TRBV30 combines with J gene TRBJ2-4, with a tentative D call TRBD1 (6 bases). V lost 2 bases, J lost 12 bases, and 14 bases lay in between. Per germline, CDR1 GTSNPN and CDR2 SVGIG (reference sequence). The CDR3 totals 12 residues.